This TCR beta chain was found in a study of regulatory T cells in long-lasting Graves disease. Time point given: newly diagnosed GD, antithyroid drugs for less than 3 months. From PBMCs, RNA was extracted and then used to make the TCR library. This clonotype was seen at least ten times. Combining iRepertoire HTBI primers with Arm-PCR of CDR3 regions, the authors built TCR beta libraries. TCRdb re-called the multiplex PCR reads with MiXCR, one entry per CDR3 protein. The sample has around 450,000 distinct CDR3 sequences; 15% to 20% are singletons. Trimming shortened V by 7 bases and J by 1 base, and 8 bases separated the two germline ends. CDR1 and CDR2 (germline): SNHLY, FYNNEI. The CDR3 is 13 amino acids. The same data also went into a second study, on T cells in Graves' hyperthyroidism and ophthalmopathy.

The receptor was isolated from a man aged 35 to 55 with Graves disease. The specimen comprised peripheral blood mononuclear cells (PBMCs), sampled at new diagnosis, from a patient treated with antithyroid drugs. V and J are TRBV2 and TRBJ2-1; D remains unclear. DNA for the CDR3: TGTGCCAGCACGGACGGTTCCTACAATGAGCAGTTCTTC. Translating it yields CASTDGSYNEQFF.